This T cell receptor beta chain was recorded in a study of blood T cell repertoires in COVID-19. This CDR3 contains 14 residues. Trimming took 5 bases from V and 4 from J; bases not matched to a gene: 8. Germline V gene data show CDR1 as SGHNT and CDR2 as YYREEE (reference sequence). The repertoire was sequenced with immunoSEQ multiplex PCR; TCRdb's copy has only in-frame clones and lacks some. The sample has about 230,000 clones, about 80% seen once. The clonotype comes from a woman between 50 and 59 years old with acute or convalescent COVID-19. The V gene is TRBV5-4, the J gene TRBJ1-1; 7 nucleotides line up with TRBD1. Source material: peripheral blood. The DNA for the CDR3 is TGTGCCAGCAGTTGGAGGGGGCTGGGCACTGAAGCTTTCTTT. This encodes CASSWRGLGTEAFF.